A single TCR beta chain is shown here with its context. What it binds is not known. The sample is drawn from a study of identical twins. Study-wide findings and caveats: Within twin pairs, the out-of-frame alpha sequences they shared showed excess low generation probability.

CDR3 size: 16 residues. Germline CDR1 MDHEN, CDR2 SYDVKM. Trimming stripped 9 bases from V and 7 bases from J, with 27 bases between. A single record per CDR3 protein comes from TCRdb applying MiXCR to the 5' RACE reads. This sample has about 250,000 distinct CDR3 sequences, with about 8.9% found just once. Separately, the same data were catalogued under a study of yellow fever vaccine responses in identical twins.

The receptor comes from a woman younger than 30 in good health. Material for sequencing was CD8+ T cells sorted from blood. The V gene is TRBV28, the J gene TRBJ1-1, with D maybe TRBD1 (6 bases). CDR3 sequence: CASLTRGRMVGGEAFF. CDR3 nucleotides: TGTGCCAGTTTGACCAGGGGTCGGATGGTAGGTGGTGAAGCTTTCTTT. Full variable domain (missing parts from reference TRBV28 and TRBJ1-1): DVKVTQSSRYLVKRTGEKVFLECVQDMDHENMFWYRQDPGLGLRLIYFSYDVKMKEKGDIPEGYSVSREKKERFSLILESASTNQTSMYLCASLTRGRMVGGEAFFGQGTRLTVV.